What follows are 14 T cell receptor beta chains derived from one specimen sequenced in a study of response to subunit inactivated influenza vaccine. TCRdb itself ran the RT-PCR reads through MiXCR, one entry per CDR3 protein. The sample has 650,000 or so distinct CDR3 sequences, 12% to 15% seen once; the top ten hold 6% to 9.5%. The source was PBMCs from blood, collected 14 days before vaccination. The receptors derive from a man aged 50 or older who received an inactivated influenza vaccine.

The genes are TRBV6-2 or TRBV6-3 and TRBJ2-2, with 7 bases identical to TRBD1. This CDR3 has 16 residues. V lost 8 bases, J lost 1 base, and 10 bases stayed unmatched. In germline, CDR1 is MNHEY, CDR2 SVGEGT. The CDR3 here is CASARSGGRNTGELFF. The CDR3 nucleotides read TGTGCCAGCGCCCGGTCAGGGGGAAGGAACACCGGGGAGCTGTTTTTT.

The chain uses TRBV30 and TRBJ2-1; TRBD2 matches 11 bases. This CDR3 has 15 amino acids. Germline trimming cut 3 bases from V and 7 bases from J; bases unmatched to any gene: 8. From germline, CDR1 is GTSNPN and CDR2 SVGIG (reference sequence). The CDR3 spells CAWRRLAGGPNEQFF. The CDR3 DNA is TGTGCCTGGAGACGATTAGCGGGAGGGCCTAATGAGCAGTTCTTC. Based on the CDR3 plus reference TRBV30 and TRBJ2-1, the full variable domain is SQTIHQWPATLVQPVGSPLSLECTVEGTSNPNLYWYRQAAGRGLQLLFYSVGIGQISSEVPQNLSASRPQDRQFILSSKKLLLSDSGFYLCAWRRLAGGPNEQFFGPGTRLTVL.

As DNA, the CDR3 is TGTGCCAGCAGAGACCGGACAGGGGACACTGAAGCTTTCTTT. This gives the protein CASRDRTGDTEAFF. The V call is TRBV27, the J call TRBJ1-1; 9 bases align to TRBD1. V lost 6 bases, J lost 3 bases, and 5 bases stayed unmatched. The germline CDR1 and CDR2 sequences are MNHEY and SMNVEV (reference sequence). This CDR3 has 14 amino acids.

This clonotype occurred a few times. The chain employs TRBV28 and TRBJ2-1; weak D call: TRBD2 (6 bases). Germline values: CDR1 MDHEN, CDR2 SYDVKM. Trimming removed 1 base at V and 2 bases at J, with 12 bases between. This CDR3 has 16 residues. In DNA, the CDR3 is TGTGCCAGCAGTTTATCCGGCGGGGCCGCCTACAATGAGCAGTTCTTC. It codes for CASSLSGGAAYNEQFF.

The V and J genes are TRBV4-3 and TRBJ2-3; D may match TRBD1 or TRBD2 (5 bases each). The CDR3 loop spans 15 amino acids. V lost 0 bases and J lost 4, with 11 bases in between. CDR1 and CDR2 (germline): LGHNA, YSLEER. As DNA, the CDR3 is TGCGCCAGCAGCCAAGAGGTTGGGGGACCAGATACGCAGTATTTT. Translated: CASSQEVGGPDTQYF.

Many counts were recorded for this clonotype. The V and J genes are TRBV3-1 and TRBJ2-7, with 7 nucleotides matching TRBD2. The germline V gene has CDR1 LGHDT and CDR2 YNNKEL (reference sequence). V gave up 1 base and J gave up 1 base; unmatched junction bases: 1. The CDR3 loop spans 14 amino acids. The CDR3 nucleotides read TGTGCCAGCAGCCAAGGGACTAGGTCCTACGAGCAGTACTTC. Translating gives CASSQGTRSYEQYF.

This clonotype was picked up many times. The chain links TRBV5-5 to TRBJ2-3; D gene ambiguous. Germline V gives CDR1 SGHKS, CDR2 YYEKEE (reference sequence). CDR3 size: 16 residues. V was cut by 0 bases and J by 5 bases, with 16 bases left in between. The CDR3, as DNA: TGTGCCAGCAGCTTGGCTTCCTCCCAGTCGGGAGATACGCAGTATTTT. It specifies CASSLASSQSGDTQYF.

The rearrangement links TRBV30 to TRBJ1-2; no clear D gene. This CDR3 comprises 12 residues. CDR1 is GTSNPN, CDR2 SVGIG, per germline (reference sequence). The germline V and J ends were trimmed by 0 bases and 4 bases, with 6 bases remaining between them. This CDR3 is CAWSVPGYGYTF. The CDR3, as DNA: TGTGCCTGGAGTGTACCGGGCTATGGCTACACCTTC. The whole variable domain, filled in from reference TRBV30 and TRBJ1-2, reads SQTIHQWPATLVQPVGSPLSLECTVEGTSNPNLYWYRQAAGRGLQLLFYSVGIGQISSEVPQNLSASRPQDRQFILSSKKLLLSDSGFYLCAWSVPGYGYTFGSGTRLTVV.

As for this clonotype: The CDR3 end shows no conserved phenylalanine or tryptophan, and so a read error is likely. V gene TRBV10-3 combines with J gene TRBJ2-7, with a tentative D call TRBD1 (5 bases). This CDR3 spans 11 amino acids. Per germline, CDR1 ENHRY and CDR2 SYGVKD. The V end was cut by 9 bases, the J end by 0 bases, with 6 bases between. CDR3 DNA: TGTGCCATTCAGGGCTCCTACGAGCAGTACCTC. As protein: CAIQGSYEQYL.

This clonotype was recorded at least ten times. The CDR3 is CSARGPAGETQYF. DNA of the CDR3: TGCAGTGCTAGAGGGCCAGCGGGAGAGACCCAGTACTTC. The chain couples TRBV20-1 to TRBJ2-5; D perhaps matches TRBD2 (6 bases). Germline loops: CDR1 DFQATT, CDR2 SNEGSKA (reference sequence). Trimming left V 1 base short and J 4 bases short, with 10 bases between. The CDR3 covers 13 residues.

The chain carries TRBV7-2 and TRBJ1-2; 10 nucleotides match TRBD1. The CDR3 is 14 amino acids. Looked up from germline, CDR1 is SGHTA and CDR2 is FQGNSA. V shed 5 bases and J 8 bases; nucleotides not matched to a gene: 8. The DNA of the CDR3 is TGTGCCAGCAGCCGTTCCGGGACAGGGGTCGGCTACACCTTC. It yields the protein CASSRSGTGVGYTF.

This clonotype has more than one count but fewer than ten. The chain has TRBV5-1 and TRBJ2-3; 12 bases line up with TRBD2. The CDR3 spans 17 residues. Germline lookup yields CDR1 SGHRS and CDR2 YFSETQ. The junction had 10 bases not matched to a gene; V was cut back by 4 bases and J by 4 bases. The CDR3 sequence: CASSPPLTSGSSDTQYF. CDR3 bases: TGCGCCAGCAGCCCCCCTTTGACTAGCGGGAGCTCAGATACGCAGTATTTT.

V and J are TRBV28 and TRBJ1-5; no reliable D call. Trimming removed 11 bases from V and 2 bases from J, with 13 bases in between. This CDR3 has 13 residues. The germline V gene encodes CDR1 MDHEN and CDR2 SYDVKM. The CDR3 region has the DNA TGTGCCGGATCGCTGGAGGGCAATCAGCCCCAGCATTTT. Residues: CAGSLEGNQPQHF.

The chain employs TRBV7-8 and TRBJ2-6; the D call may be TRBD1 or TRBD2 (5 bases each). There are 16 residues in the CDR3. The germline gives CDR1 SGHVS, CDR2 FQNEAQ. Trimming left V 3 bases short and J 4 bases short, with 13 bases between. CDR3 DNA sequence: TGTGCCAGCAGCTTTCAGCCGGGACGGGGGGCCAACGTCCTGACTTTC. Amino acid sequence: CASSFQPGRGANVLTF.